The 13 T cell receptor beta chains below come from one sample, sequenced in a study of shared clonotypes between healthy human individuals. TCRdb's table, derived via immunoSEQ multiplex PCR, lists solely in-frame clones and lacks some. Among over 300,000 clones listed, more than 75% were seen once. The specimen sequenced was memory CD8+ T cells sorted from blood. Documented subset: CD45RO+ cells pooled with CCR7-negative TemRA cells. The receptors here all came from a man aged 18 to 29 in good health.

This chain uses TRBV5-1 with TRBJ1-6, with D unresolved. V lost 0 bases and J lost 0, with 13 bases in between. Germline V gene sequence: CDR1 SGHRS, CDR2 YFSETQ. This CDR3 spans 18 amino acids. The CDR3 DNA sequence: TGCGCCAGCAGCTTGGTGGCGACCGAGATCTCCTATAATTCACCCCTCCACTTT. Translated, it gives CASSLVATEISYNSPLHF.

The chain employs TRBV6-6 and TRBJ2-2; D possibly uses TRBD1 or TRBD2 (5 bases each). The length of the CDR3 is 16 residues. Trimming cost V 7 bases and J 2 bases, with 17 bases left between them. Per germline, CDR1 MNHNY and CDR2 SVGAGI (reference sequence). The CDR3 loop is CASTNVGTSNTGELFF. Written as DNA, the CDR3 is TGTGCCAGCACCAACGTCGGGACGTCTAACACCGGGGAGCTGTTTTTT.

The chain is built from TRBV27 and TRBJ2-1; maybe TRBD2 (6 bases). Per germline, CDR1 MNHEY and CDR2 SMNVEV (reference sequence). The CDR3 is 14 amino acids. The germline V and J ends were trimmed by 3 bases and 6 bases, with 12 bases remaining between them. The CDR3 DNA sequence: TGTGCCAGCAGTTTCCCCGGGGGTAGCAATGAGCAGTTCTTC. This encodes CASSFPGGSNEQFF.

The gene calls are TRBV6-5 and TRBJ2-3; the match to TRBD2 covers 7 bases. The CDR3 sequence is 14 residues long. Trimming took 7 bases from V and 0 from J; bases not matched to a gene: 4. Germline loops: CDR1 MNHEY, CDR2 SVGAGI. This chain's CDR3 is CASNPRGSTDTQYF. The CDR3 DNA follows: TGTGCCAGCAACCCGCGGGGGAGCACAGATACGCAGTATTTT.

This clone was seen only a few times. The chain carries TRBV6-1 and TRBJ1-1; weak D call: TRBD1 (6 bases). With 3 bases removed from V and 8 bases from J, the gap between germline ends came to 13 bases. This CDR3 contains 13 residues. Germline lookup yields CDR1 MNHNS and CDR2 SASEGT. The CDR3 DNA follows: TGTGCCAGCAGTGATACCTTCGACAGGGAAGCTTTCTTT. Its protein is CASSDTFDREAFF.

This CDR3 is CASSYSGFQETQYF. In DNA, the CDR3 is TGTGCCAGCAGTTACTCGGGGTTCCAAGAGACCCAGTACTTC. J is TRBJ2-5 and V is TRBV6-5; D remains unclear. Trimming pared 0 bases from V and 1 base from J, leaving 6 bases between. The germline V gene has CDR1 MNHEY and CDR2 SVGAGI. The CDR3 covers 14 residues.

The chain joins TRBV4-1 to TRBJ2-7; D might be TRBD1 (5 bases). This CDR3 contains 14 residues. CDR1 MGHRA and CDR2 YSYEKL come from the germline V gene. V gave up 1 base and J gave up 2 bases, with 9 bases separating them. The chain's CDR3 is CASSQGQYTYEQYF. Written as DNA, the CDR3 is TGCGCCAGCAGCCAAGGACAGTACACCTACGAGCAGTACTTC.

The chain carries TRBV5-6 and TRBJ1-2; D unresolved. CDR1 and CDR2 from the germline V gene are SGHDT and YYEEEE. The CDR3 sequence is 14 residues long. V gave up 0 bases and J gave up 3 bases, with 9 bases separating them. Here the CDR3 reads CASSLGGLDYGYTF. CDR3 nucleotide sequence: TGTGCCAGCAGCTTGGGCGGGTTGGACTATGGCTACACCTTC.

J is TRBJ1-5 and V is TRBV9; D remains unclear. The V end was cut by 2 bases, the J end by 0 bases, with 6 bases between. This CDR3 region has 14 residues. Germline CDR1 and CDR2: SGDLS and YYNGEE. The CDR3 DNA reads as TGTGCCAGCAGCGTTACAGATAGCAATCAGCCCCAGCATTTT. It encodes CASSVTDSNQPQHF.

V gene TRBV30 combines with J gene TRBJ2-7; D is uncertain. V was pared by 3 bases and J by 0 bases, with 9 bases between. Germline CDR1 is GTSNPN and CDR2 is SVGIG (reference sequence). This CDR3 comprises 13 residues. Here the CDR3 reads CAWRPSTSYEQYF. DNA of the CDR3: TGTGCCTGGAGACCGTCTACCTCCTACGAGCAGTACTTC.

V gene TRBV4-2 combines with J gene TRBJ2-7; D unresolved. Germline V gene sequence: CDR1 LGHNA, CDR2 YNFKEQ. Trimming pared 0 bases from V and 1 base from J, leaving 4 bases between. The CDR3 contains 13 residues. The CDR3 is CASSQEFSYEQYF. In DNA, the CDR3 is TGTGCCAGCAGCCAAGAGTTTTCCTACGAGCAGTACTTC.

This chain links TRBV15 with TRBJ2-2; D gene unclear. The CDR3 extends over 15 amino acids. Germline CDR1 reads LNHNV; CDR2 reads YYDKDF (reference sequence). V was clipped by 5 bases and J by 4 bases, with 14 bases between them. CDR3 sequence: CATSPPVVGTGELFF. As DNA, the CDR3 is TGTGCCACCAGCCCGCCTGTTGTTGGCACCGGGGAGCTGTTTTTT.

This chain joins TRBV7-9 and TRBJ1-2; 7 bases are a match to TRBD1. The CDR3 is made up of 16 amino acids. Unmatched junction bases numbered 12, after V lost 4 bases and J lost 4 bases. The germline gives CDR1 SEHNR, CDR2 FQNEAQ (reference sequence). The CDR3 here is CASSSLDREASYGYTF. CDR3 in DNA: TGTGCCAGCAGCTCCCTTGACAGGGAAGCCAGCTATGGCTACACCTTC.